The clone carrying this T cell receptor beta chain is a singleton in its sample. Libraries were prepared by immunoSEQ multiplex PCR; TCRdb keeps only in-frame clonotypes and omits some of them. This table has hundreds of thousands of clones, approximately 87% appearing once. The sample belongs to a study of blood T cell repertoires in COVID-19. Enrolment of Seattle patients took place during active infection, and they were followed longitudinally. CDR3 length: 14 amino acids. The chain employs TRBV21-1 and TRBJ1-2; the table's D call TRBD1 went unverified against the DNA. TRBV21-1 is recorded as a pseudogene. The clonotype originates from a woman in her forties or fifties with COVID-19, enrolled during active disease. Sequencing was carried out using peripheral blood. The CDR3 protein is CASLKGGTGRGYTF. CDR3 nucleotide sequence: TGTGCCAGCCTCAAAGGAGGGACAGGGAGAGGCTACACCTTC.